This TCR beta chain was sequenced in a study of OX40 agonist ivuxolimab in advanced cancers. About the study: The dose of intravenous ivuxolimab that patients received every 2 weeks ranged from 0.01 to 10 mg/kg. Antecedent anti-PD-1, anti-PD-L1 or anti-CTLA-4 therapy was permissible, with about 40% having received some. Broader study findings: Dose levels from 0.1 to 3.0 mg/kg saw CD4+ and CD8+ blood T cells expand clonally by week 6.

TCRdb keeps only in-frame clones here, not all; method: immunoSEQ multiplex PCR. The sample holds tens of thousands of clones, around 88% seen once. Comments on this clone: Its matching antigen is unknown.

The clonotype was recovered from an adult with an advanced solid tumor such as melanoma, head and neck, liver or kidney cancer. Specimen: CD4+ or CD8+ T cells sorted from blood, collected in a trial of the OX40 agonist ivuxolimab.

CDR3 residues: CASSLGGTQYF. CDR3 nucleotides: TGTGCCAGCAGCTTAGGGGGTACGCAGTATTTT. The chain recombines TRBV7-9 with TRBJ2-3; D is unresolved. V gave up 1 base and J gave up 8 bases, with 4 bases separating them. CDR3 length: 11 residues. Germline-derived CDR1 and CDR2 are SEHNR and FQNEAQ (reference sequence). The full variable domain, its missing parts supplied by reference TRBV7-9 and TRBJ2-3, is DTGVSQNPRHKITKRGQNVTFRCDPISEHNRLYWYRQTLGQGPEFLTYFQNEAQLEKSRLLSDRFSAERPKGSFSTLEIQRTEQGDSAMYLCASSLGGTQYFGPGTRLTVL.